These 27 T cell receptor beta chains share one sample of origin, sequenced in a study of CD8 T cells in ankylosing spondylitis. TCRdb re-called the 5' RACE reads with MiXCR, one entry per CDR3 protein. The sample lists about 250,000 distinct CDR3 sequences; under 35% were seen once. The sequencing sample was made of blood, either unsorted or a sorted T cell fraction (not recorded which). These receptors were obtained from a male donor with ankylosing spondylitis or in good health (not recorded which).

This clonotype was counted only a few times. The chain employs TRBV9 and TRBJ2-6, with 8 nucleotides matching TRBD1. This CDR3 spans 15 amino acids. Germline loops: CDR1 SGDLS, CDR2 YYNGEE. V dropped 4 bases and J dropped 2; count of bases not matched to a gene: 2. CDR3 sequence (DNA): TGTGCCAGCAGCCCGGGACAGGCTGGGGCCAACGTCCTGACTTTC. It codes for CASSPGQAGANVLTF.

CDR3 in DNA: TGTGCCACCTGCCGGGGGACCCGAGACAATCAGCCCCAGCATTTT. It specifies CATCRGTRDNQPQHF. The chain combines TRBV3-1 with TRBJ1-5, with D possibly TRBD1 on 5 matching bases. V lost 10 bases, J lost 3 bases, and 19 bases lay in between. In germline, CDR1 is LGHDT, CDR2 YNNKEL (reference sequence). This CDR3 has 15 residues.

V is TRBV5-1 and J is TRBJ2-7, with a weak D call TRBD1 (6 bases). The germline V gene has CDR1 SGHRS and CDR2 YFSETQ. V lost 4 bases and J 3 bases, leaving 17 bases between the germline ends. The CDR3 sequence is 15 residues long. DNA for the CDR3: TGCGCCAGCAGCAGTCCAGGGGCCCAGCTCTACGAGCAGTACTTC. This translates into CASSSPGAQLYEQYF.

The chain recombines TRBV7-9 with TRBJ2-5, with TRBD2 as a possible D gene (6 bases). Looked up from germline, CDR1 is SEHNR and CDR2 is FQNEAQ (reference sequence). The CDR3 runs to 13 residues. Trimming removed 5 bases from V and 7 bases from J, with 14 bases in between. CDR3 in amino acids: CASSQIGGVTQYF. The CDR3 nucleotides read TGTGCCAGCAGCCAAATTGGAGGGGTGACCCAGTACTTC.

This chain uses TRBV11-2 with TRBJ2-2; 7 bases match TRBD1. Germline CDR1 SGHAT, CDR2 FQNNGV. The CDR3 loop spans 13 amino acids. Unmatched junction bases numbered 3, after V lost 7 bases and J lost 4 bases. The CDR3 spells CASTAGGTGELFF. The CDR3, as DNA: TGTGCCAGCACCGCAGGGGGCACCGGGGAGCTGTTTTTT.

There are a few counts of this clonotype. V and J are TRBV5-4 and TRBJ2-2, with 11 bases fitting TRBD2. J gave up 7 bases and V 0 bases, and 2 bases lay outside the gene matches. Germline V CDR1 and CDR2: SGHNT, YYREEE (reference sequence). This CDR3 region has 15 residues. CDR3 coding DNA: TGTGCCAGCAGCTTGGTCACTAGCGGGGGCGGGGAGCTGTTTTTT. Amino acid sequence: CASSLVTSGGGELFF. Looking up the rest from reference TRBV5-4 and TRBJ2-2 gives the full variable domain: ETGVTQSPTHLIKTRGQQVTLRCSSQSGHNTVSWYQQALGQGPQFIFQYYREEENGRGNFPPRFSGLQFPNYSSELNVNALELDDSALYLCASSLVTSGGGELFFGEGSRLTVL.

The chain links TRBV27 to TRBJ1-1, with D uncertain. CDR1 is MNHEY, CDR2 SMNVEV, per germline (reference sequence). The CDR3 is made up of 15 amino acids. The germline V and J ends were trimmed by 0 bases and 1 base, with 9 bases remaining between them. The CDR3 coding sequence is TGTGCCAGCAGTTTATCCTCGCCTGGGAACACTGAAGCTTTCTTT. Protein product: CASSLSSPGNTEAFF.

This clonotype was counted between two and nine times. The V and J genes are TRBV20-1 and TRBJ1-1; no reliable D call. Trimming took 3 bases from V and 3 from J, leaving 11 bases between them. The CDR3 totals 13 residues. The germline gives CDR1 DFQATT, CDR2 SNEGSKA (reference sequence). CDR3 loop: CSARDEPHTEAFF. The CDR3, as DNA: TGCAGTGCTAGGGACGAACCTCACACTGAAGCTTTCTTT.

This clonotype occurred a few times. The rearrangement links TRBV12-3 or TRBV12-4 to TRBJ2-1, with no clear D. V was pared by 6 bases and J by 0 bases, with 12 bases between. The CDR3 covers 15 residues. CDR3 loop: CASRRSWGSYNEQFF. The CDR3 DNA reads as TGTGCCAGCAGGCGGTCCTGGGGCTCCTACAATGAGCAGTTCTTC.

V usage is TRBV7-8 and J usage is TRBJ2-5; the D call may be TRBD1 or TRBD2 (5 bases each). CDR1 SGHVS and CDR2 FQNEAQ come from the germline V gene. Trimming left V 6 bases short and J 7 bases short, with 21 bases between. This CDR3 is built from 15 residues. CDR3 loop: CASRGRGVALGTQYF. Here the CDR3 DNA reads TGTGCCAGCAGGGGGAGAGGGGTAGCCTTGGGGACCCAGTACTTC. The variable domain in full, with the rest retrieved from reference TRBV7-8 and TRBJ2-5, is GAGVSQSPRYKVAKRGQDVALRCDPISGHVSLFWYQQALGQGPEFLTYFQNEAQLDKSGLPSDRFFAERPEGSVSTLKIQRTQQEDSAVYLCASRGRGVALGTQYFGPGTRLLVL.

This clonotype showed up just a few times. The chain has TRBV27 and TRBJ2-1; D remains unclear. This CDR3 is 16 amino acids long. V was cut by 1 base and J by 1 base, with 11 bases left in between. The germline CDR1 and CDR2 sequences are MNHEY and SMNVEV (reference sequence). DNA of the CDR3: TGTGCCAGCAGTTTATTCGGCGTCGGATCCTACAATGAGCAGTTCTTC. It is translated as CASSLFGVGSYNEQFF.

This clonotype was seen a few times. The chain uses TRBV12-3 or TRBV12-4 and TRBJ2-5; D uncertain. Between the trimmed V and J ends, which lost 5 bases and 5 bases, there was a span of 12 bases. The CDR3 has 13 residues. Here the CDR3 DNA reads TGTGCCAGCAGTCGACGTCGTGCGGAGACCCAGTACTTC. Protein product: CASSRRRAETQYF.

This clonotype was counted only a few times. This chain connects TRBV5-1 to TRBJ2-1; 9 bases fit TRBD1. J was trimmed by 4 bases and V by 4 bases; bases with no gene match: 9. This CDR3 is built from 16 residues. In germline, CDR1 is SGHRS, CDR2 YFSETQ. The CDR3 DNA is TGCGCCAGCAGCAAAGACTGGACAGGGGATTACAATGAGCAGTTCTTC. This encodes CASSKDWTGDYNEQFF.

V and J are TRBV20-1 and TRBJ1-2; D remains ambiguous. From germline, CDR1 is DFQATT and CDR2 SNEGSKA (reference sequence). This CDR3 is 13 amino acids long. The V and J ends lost 1 base and 4 bases respectively, with 10 bases between them. The CDR3, as DNA: TGCAGTGCTAGAGTTGGCAGTCCCTATGGCTACACCTTC. This gives the protein CSARVGSPYGYTF.

The chain recombines TRBV15 with TRBJ1-1; D gene unclear. The V gene lost 4 bases and the J gene lost 5 bases, with 11 bases spanning the gap. The CDR3 extends over 13 amino acids. Looked up from germline, CDR1 is LNHNV and CDR2 is YYDKDF (reference sequence). The CDR3 reads CATSTAERTEAFF. The DNA for the CDR3 is TGTGCCACCAGCACCGCGGAGAGGACTGAAGCTTTCTTT.

Only a few counts were recorded for this clonotype. This rearrangement joins TRBV30 to TRBJ2-3; maybe TRBD1 (5 bases). The CDR3 runs 13 residues. With 2 bases removed from V and 5 bases from J, the gap between germline ends came to 11 bases. Germline CDR1 reads GTSNPN; CDR2 reads SVGIG (reference sequence). The CDR3 nucleotides are TGTGCCTGGAGTCAGCAGGGTAGAGATACGCAGTATTTT. This encodes CAWSQQGRDTQYF.

This sequence joins TRBV27 and TRBJ1-5; D gene uncertain. Trimming cost V 3 bases and J 7 bases, with 10 bases left between them. Germline CDR1 MNHEY, CDR2 SMNVEV (reference sequence). The CDR3 covers 13 residues. The CDR3 region is CASSFGVWQPQHF. In nucleotides, the CDR3 is TGTGCCAGCAGTTTTGGGGTTTGGCAGCCCCAGCATTTT.

This clonotype was recorded only once. V gene TRBV28 combines with J gene TRBJ2-5; TRBD2 matches at 11 bases. The CDR3 extends over 17 amino acids. V was pared by 4 bases and J by 1 base, with 8 bases of the junction left unmatched. CDR1 is MDHEN, CDR2 SYDVKM, per germline. As DNA, the CDR3 is TGTGCCAGCAGTTCTTGGACTAGCGGGTCATCCCAAGAGACCCAGTACTTC. It codes for CASSSWTSGSSQETQYF. Complete variable domain (other parts from reference TRBV28 and TRBJ2-5): DVKVTQSSRYLVKRTGEKVFLECVQDMDHENMFWYRQDPGLGLRLIYFSYDVKMKEKGDIPEGYSVSREKKERFSLILESASTNQTSMYLCASSSWTSGSSQETQYFGPGTRLLVL.

This chain links TRBV5-6 with TRBJ2-5, with D perhaps TRBD1 or TRBD2 (7 bases each). The V end lost 5 bases, the J end lost 2 bases, and 16 bases lay between the germline ends. CDR3 size: 15 residues. Germline CDR1 SGHDT, CDR2 YYEEEE. The CDR3 loop is CASRVQGGQQETQYF. CDR3 coding DNA: TGTGCCAGCAGAGTCCAGGGGGGGCAACAAGAGACCCAGTACTTC.

The V call is TRBV10-3, the J call TRBJ1-6, with D possibly being TRBD1 (6 bases). The CDR3 sequence is 14 residues long. With 10 bases removed from V and 9 bases from J, the gap between germline ends came to 19 bases. The germline CDR1 and CDR2 sequences are ENHRY and SYGVKD. This CDR3 reads CATWDKPSGSPLHF. The CDR3 region has the DNA TGTGCCACGTGGGACAAACCGTCGGGTTCACCCCTCCACTTT.

The chain uses TRBV19 and TRBJ2-1, with D uncertain. CDR1 and CDR2 from the germline V gene are LNHDA and SQIVND (reference sequence). V lost 3 bases to trimming and J lost 3 bases, with 12 bases between them. The CDR3 sequence is 15 residues long. The CDR3, as DNA: TGTGCCAGTAGTATTGGGCAGGCGTTCTACAATGAGCAGTTCTTC. Translated, it gives CASSIGQAFYNEQFF.

There are a few counts of this clonotype. The J gene is TRBJ2-5, the V gene TRBV12-3 or TRBV12-4, with TRBD1 matching over 10 bases. This CDR3 is 15 amino acids long. The V gene end was trimmed by 6 bases and the J gene end by 1 base; junction bases not matched to a gene: 5. The DNA of the CDR3 is TGTGCCAGCAGCCGGACAGGGGGTAGCCAAGAGACCCAGTACTTC. It codes for CASSRTGGSQETQYF.

As regards this clonotype: At one boundary the junction diverges from the germline segment, which might be a read error. The chain recombines TRBV15 with TRBJ2-1; D call uncertain. Per germline, CDR1 LNHNV and CDR2 YYDKDF (reference sequence). The CDR3 loop spans 12 amino acids. In DNA form, the CDR3 reads TGTGCCACCAGCGGAGATCCCAATGAGCAGTTCTTC. As protein: CATSGDPNEQFF.

The CDR3 coding sequence is TGTGCCAGCAGCTGGGAACTAGCGGGGAGACCGACAGATACGCAGTATTTT. It is translated as CASSWELAGRPTDTQYF. The chain recombines TRBV5-5 with TRBJ2-3, with 10 bases that match TRBD2. CDR3 length: 17 amino acids. Per the germline V gene, CDR1 is SGHKS and CDR2 is YYEKEE (reference sequence). J lost 3 bases, V lost 3 bases, and 10 bases had no gene match.

The J gene is TRBJ2-2, the V gene TRBV12-3 or TRBV12-4; D not certain. The CDR3 consists of 12 residues. V lost 5 bases to trimming and J lost 9 bases, with 10 bases between them. DNA of the CDR3: TGTGCCAGCAGTCTTGGGGTCAGGGAGCTGTTTTTT. Its protein is CASSLGVRELFF.

This clonotype was observed a handful of times. This chain joins TRBV20-1 and TRBJ2-1; 7 nucleotides align to TRBD2. The germline V gene has CDR1 DFQATT and CDR2 SNEGSKA (reference sequence). The V and J ends lost 7 bases and 6 bases, in that order; junction bases with no gene match: 15. The CDR3 is 15 residues long. The CDR3 DNA reads TGCAGTGTCGTCGCCCGGACTAGGTCCGTCAATGAGCAGTTCTTC. This codes for CSVVARTRSVNEQFF.

The rearrangement links TRBV12-3 or TRBV12-4 to TRBJ2-7, with 10 nucleotides matching TRBD2. This CDR3 contains 15 residues. Germline trimming cut 5 bases from V and 4 bases from J; bases unmatched to any gene: 8. As DNA, the CDR3 is TGTGCCAGCAGTCGAGCGGGGGGGGCCGAATACGAGCAGTACTTC. This sequence encodes CASSRAGGAEYEQYF.